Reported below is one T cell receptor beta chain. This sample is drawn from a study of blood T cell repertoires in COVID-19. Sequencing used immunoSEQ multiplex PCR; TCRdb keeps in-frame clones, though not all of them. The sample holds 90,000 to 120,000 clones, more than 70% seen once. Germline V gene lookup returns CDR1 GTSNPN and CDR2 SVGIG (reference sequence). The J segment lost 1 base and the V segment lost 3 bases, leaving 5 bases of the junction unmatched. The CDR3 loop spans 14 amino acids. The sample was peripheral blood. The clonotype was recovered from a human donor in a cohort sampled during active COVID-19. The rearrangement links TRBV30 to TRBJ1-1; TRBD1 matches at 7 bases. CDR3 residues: CAWSGGQPNTEAFF. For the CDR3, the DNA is TGTGCCTGGAGCGGGGGACAGCCGAACACTGAAGCTTTCTTT. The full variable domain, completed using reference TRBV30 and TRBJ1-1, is SQTIHQWPATLVQPVGSPLSLECTVEGTSNPNLYWYRQAAGRGLQLLFYSVGIGQISSEVPQNLSASRPQDRQFILSSKKLLLSDSGFYLCAWSGGQPNTEAFFGQGTRLTVV.